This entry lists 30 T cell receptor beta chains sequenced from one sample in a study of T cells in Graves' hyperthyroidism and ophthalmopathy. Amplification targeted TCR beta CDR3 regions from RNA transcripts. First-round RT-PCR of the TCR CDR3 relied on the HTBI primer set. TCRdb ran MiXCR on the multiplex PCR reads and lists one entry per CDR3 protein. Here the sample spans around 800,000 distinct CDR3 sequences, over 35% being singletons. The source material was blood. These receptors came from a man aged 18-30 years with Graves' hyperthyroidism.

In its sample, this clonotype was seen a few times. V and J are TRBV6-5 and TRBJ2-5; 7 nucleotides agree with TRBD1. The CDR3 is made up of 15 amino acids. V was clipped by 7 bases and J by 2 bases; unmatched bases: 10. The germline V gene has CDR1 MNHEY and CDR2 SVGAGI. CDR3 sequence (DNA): TGTGCCAGCACCAAAGAGCAGGGGGATCAAGAGACCCAGTACTTC. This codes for CASTKEQGDQETQYF.

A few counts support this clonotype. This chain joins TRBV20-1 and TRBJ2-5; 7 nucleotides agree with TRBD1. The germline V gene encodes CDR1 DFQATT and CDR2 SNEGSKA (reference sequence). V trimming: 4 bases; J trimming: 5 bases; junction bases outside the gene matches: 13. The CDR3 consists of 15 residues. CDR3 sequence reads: CSAKKQGYQAETQYF. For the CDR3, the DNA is TGCAGTGCTAAGAAACAGGGGTATCAAGCGGAGACCCAGTACTTC.

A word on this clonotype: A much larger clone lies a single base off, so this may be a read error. The CDR3 DNA reads TGTGCCAGCAGCTTAGCACCTCGGAAAGAGACCCAGTACTTC. Residues: CASSLAPRKETQYF. This chain uses TRBV7-9 with TRBJ2-5, with no clear D. The germline V gene encodes CDR1 SEHNR and CDR2 FQNEAQ (reference sequence). CDR3 length: 14 residues. V lost 0 bases, J lost 3 bases, and 8 bases lay in between.

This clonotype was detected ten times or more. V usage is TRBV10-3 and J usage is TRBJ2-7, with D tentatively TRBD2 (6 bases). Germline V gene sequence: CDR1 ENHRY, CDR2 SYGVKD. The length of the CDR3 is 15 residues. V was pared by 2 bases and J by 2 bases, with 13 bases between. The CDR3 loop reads CAISETGDGAYEQYF. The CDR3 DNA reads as TGTGCCATCAGTGAGACGGGGGACGGGGCCTACGAGCAGTACTTC.

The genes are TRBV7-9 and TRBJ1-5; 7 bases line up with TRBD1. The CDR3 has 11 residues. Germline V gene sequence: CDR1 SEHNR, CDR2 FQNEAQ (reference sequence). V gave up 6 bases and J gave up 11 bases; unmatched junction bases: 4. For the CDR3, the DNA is TGTGCCAGCAGTTCTCAGGGGGCCCAGCATTTT. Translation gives CASSSQGAQHF.

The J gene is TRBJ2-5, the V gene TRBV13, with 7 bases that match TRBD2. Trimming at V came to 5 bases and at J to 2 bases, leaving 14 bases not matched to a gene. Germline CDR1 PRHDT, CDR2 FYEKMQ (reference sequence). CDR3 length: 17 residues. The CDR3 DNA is TGTGCCAGCAGCGCGTACCTCGGGGGGATCCGTCAAGAGACCCAGTACTTC. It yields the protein CASSAYLGGIRQETQYF.

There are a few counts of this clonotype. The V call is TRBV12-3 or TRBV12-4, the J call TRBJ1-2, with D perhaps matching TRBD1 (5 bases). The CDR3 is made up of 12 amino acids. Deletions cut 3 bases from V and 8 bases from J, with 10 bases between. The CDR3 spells CASSFGGRGYTF. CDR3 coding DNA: TGTGCCAGCAGTTTTGGGGGGAGAGGCTACACCTTC.

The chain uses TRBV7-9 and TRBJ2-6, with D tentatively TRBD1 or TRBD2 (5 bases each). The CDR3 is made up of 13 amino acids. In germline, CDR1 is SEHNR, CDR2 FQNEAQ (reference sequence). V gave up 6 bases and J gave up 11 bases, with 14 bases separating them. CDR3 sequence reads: CASSAPGTYVLTF. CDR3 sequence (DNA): TGTGCCAGCAGTGCCCCTGGGACCTACGTCCTGACTTTC.

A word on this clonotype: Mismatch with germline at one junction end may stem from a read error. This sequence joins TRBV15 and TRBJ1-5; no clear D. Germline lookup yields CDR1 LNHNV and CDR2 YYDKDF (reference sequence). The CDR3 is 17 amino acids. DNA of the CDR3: TGTGCCACCAGCAGCATTCGTTTAGGGCCCGGCAATCAGCCCCGGCATTTT. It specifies CATSSIRLGPGNQPRHF.

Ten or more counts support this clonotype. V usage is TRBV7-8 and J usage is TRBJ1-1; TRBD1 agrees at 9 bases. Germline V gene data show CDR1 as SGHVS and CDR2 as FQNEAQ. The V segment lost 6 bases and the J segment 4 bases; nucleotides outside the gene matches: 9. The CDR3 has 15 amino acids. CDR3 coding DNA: TGTGCCAGCAGGAAACAGGGGGCGCGGAGCACTGAAGCTTTCTTT. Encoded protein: CASRKQGARSTEAFF.

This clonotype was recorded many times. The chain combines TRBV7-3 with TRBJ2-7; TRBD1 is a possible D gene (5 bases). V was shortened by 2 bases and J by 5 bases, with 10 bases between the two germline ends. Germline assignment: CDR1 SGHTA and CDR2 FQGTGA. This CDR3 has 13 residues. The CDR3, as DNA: TGTGCCAGCAGCTTAGGGGCTAGAAACGAGCAGTACTTC. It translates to CASSLGARNEQYF.

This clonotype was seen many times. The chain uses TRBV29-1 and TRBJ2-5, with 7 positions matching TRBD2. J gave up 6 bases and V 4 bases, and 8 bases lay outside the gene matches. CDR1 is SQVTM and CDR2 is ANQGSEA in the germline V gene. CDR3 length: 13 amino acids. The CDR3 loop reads CSVVRGVVKTQYF. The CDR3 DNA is TGCAGCGTTGTACGGGGGGTTGTGAAGACCCAGTACTTC.

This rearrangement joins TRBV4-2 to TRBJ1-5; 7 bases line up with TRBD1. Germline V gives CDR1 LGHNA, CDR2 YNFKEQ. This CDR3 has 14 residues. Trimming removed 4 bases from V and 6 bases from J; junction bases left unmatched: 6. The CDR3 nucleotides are TGTGCCAGCAGCCCACAGGGGATCGGTCAGCCCCAGCATTTT. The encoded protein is CASSPQGIGQPQHF.

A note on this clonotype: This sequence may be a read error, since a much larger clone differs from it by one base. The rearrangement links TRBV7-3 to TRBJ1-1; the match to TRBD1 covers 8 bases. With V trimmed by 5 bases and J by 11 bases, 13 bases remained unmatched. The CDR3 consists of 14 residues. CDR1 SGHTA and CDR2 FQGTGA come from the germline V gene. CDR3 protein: CASSATVGQGRAFF. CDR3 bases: TGTGCCAGCAGCGCGACGGTCGGACAGGGTCGGGCTTTCTTT.

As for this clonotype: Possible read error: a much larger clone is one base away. The CDR3 DNA reads TGTGCCAGCAGGGATCGGATAGGGGCAGGAAGTTCACCCCTCCACTTT. This gives the protein CASRDRIGAGSSPLHF. The chain has TRBV2 and TRBJ1-6; possibly TRBD1 for D (5 bases). The V gene lost 6 bases and the J gene lost 9 bases, with 21 bases spanning the gap. Germline CDR1 reads SNHLY; CDR2 reads FYNNEI. The CDR3 spans 16 residues.

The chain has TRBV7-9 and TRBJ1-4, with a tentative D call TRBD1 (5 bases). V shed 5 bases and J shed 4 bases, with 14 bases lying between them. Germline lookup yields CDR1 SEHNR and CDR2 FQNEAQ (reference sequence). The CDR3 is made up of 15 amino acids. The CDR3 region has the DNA TGTGCCAGCAGCCCCTGGGACGGATATAATGAAAAACTGTTTTTT. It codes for CASSPWDGYNEKLFF.

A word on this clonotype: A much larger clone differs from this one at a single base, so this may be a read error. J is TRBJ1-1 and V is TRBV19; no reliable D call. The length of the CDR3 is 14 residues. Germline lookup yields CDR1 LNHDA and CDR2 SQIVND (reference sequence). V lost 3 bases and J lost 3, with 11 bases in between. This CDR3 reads CASSMAGSDTEAFF. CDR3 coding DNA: TGTGCCAGTAGTATGGCGGGGAGCGACACTGAAGCTTTCTTT.

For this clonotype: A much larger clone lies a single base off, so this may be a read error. Written as DNA, the CDR3 is TGTGCCAGCGGTGGCAGGAACTCCGCCGGAAACACCATATATTTT. Amino acid sequence: CASGGRNSAGNTIYF. The chain has TRBV2 and TRBJ1-3; D gene ambiguous. The CDR3 extends over 15 amino acids. Trimming removed 8 bases from V and 4 bases from J, with 18 bases in between. Germline lookup yields CDR1 SNHLY and CDR2 FYNNEI.

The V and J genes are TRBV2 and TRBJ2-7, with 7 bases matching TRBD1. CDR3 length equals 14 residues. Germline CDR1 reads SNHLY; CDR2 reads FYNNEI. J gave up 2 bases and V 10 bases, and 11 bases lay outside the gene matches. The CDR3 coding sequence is TGTGCCACCCTCAAAGGCCAGGGGGCCTACGAGCAGTACTTC. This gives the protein CATLKGQGAYEQYF.

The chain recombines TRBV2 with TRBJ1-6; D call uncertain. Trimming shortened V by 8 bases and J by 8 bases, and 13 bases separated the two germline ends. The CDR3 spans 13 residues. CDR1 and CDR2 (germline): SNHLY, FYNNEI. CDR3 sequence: CASLPDSYSPLHF. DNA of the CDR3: TGTGCCAGCTTACCGGACTCCTATTCACCCCTCCACTTT.

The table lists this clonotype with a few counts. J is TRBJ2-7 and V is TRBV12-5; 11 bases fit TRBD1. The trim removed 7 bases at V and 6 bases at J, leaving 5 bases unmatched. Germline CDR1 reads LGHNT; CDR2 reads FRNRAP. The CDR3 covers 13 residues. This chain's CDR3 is CASAPGTGGEQYF. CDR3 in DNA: TGTGCTAGTGCTCCCGGGACAGGGGGCGAGCAGTACTTC.

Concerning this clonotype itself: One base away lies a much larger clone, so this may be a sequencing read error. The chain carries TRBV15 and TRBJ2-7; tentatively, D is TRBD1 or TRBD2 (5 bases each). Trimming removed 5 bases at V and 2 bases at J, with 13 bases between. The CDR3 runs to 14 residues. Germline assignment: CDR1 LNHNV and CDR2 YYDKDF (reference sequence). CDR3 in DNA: TGTGCCACCAGCGTCCGGGGCAGGCCCTACGAGCAGTACTTC. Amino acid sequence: CATSVRGRPYEQYF. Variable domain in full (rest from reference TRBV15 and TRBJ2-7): DAMVIQNPRYQVTQFGKPVTLSCSQTLNHNVMYWYQQKSSQAPKLLFHYYDKDFNNEADTPDNFQSRRPNTSFCFLDIRSPGLGDTAMYLCATSVRGRPYEQYFGPGTRLTVT.

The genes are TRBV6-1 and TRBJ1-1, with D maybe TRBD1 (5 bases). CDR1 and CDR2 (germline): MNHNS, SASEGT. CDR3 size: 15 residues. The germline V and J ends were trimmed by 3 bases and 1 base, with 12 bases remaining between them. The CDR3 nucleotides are TGTGCCAGCAGTGATTGGGACGGACCGAACACTGAAGCTTTCTTT. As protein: CASSDWDGPNTEAFF.

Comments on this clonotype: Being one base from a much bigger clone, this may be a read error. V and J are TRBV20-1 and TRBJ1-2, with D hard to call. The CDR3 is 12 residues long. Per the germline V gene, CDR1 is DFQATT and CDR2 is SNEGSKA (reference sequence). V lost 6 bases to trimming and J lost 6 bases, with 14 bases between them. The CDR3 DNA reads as TGCAGTGCCCCCCGGCGGGATCATGGCTACACCTTC. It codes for CSAPRRDHGYTF.

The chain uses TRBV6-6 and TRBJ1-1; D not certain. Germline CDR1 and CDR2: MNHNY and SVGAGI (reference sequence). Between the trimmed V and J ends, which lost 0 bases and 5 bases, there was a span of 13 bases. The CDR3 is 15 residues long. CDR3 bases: TGTGCCAGCAGTTACTCCGGTCCCCGAGGGACTGAAGCTTTCTTT. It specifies CASSYSGPRGTEAFF.

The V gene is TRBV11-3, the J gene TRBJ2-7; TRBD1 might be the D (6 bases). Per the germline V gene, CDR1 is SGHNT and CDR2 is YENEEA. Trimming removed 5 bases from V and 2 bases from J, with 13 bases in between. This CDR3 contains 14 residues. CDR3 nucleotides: TGTGCCAGCAGCCCCCGGGACACAGCCTACGAGCAGTACTTC. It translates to CASSPRDTAYEQYF.

CDR3: CSARGTSGNTGELFF. CDR3 DNA: TGCAGTGCTAGAGGGACTAGCGGGAACACCGGGGAGCTGTTTTTT. The chain has TRBV20-1 and TRBJ2-2, with 10 nucleotides matching TRBD2. The V segment lost 1 base and the J segment 1 base; nucleotides outside the gene matches: 0. CDR1 and CDR2 (germline): DFQATT, SNEGSKA (reference sequence). The length of the CDR3 is 15 residues.

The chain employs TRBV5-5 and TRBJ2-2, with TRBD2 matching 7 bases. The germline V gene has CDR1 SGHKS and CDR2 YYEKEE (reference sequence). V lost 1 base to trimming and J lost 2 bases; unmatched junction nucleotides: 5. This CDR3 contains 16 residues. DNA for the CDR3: TGTGCCAGCAGCTTGAATCTAGCGGACAACACCGGGGAGCTGTTTTTT. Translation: CASSLNLADNTGELFF.

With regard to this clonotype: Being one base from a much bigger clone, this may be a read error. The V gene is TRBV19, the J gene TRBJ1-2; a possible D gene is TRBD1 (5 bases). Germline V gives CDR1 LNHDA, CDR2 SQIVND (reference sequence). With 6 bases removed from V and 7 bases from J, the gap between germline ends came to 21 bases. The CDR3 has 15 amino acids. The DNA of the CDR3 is TGTGCCAGTAGAACCTCCGGGACGGTACTCTGTGGCTACACCTTC. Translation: CASRTSGTVLCGYTF.

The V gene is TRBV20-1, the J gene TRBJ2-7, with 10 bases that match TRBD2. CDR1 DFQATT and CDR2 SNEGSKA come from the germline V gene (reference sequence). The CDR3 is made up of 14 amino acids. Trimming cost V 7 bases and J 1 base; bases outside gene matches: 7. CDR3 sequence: CSGTGTSVSYEQYF. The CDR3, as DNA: TGCAGTGGGACCGGGACTAGCGTTTCCTACGAGCAGTACTTC.